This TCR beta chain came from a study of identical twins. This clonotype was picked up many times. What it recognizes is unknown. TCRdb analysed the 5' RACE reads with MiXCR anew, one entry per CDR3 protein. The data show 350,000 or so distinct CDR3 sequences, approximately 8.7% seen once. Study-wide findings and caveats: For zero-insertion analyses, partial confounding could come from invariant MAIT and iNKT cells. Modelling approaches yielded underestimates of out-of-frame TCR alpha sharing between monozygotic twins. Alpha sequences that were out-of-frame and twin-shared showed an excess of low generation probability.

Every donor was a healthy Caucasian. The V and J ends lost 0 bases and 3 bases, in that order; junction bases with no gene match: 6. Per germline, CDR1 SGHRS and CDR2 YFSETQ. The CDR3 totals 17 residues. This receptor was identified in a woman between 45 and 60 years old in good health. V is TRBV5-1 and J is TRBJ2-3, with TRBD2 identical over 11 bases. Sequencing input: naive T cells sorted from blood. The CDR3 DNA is TGCGCCAGCAGCTTGGAGTTAGCGGGAGGGAAAACAGATACGCAGTATTTT. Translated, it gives CASSLELAGGKTDTQYF.